This T cell receptor beta chain derives from a study of Ad26.COV2.S vaccination and SARS-CoV-2 variants. Libraries were prepared by immunoSEQ multiplex PCR; TCRdb keeps only in-frame clonotypes and omits some of them. The sample has 350,000 to 450,000 clones, around 89% seen once. Germline V gene data show CDR1 as GTSNPN and CDR2 as SVGIG (reference sequence). V was cut by 0 bases and J by 7 bases, with 12 bases left in between. The CDR3 length is 13 residues. Comment on this clone: Its target is unknown.

Documented treatment: 15 to 20 received Ad26.COV2.S at low or high dose, single or two shots; 5 received placebo; per-sample allocation not given. Samples analyzed were those drawn on day 63 after the first vaccine or placebo injection. The administered vaccine (an Ad26 vector) expressed Wuhan-strain SARS-CoV-2 spike. Study outcomes and limitations: The TCR breadth and depth analyses may have understated or missed part of the total T cell responses. Similar non-spike TCR breadth was seen in vaccine and placebo recipients.

The V call is TRBV30, the J call TRBJ1-1; D is perhaps TRBD1 (5 bases). This TCR derives from a person aged 18-65 years who received the Ad26.COV2.S COVID-19 vaccine or a placebo. The sequences come from peripheral blood, collected in a trial of Ad26.COV2.S vaccine versus placebo. The CDR3 DNA sequence: TGTGCCTGGAGTGTAGCAGGGTCCAGTGAAGCTTTCTTT. Translation gives CAWSVAGSSEAFF.